A selection of T cell receptor beta chains follows, all from one sample in a study of blood T cell repertoires in COVID-19. Repertoires were generated with immunoSEQ multiplex PCR, while TCRdb's copy carries only in-frame clones and drops some. The table has some 170,000 clones, roughly 79% seen once. The sequencing sample was made of peripheral blood. The receptors shown here come from a woman aged 40 to 55 with COVID-19, enrolled during active disease. CDR3s include the opening cysteine and the closing phenylalanine or tryptophan. The D gene is left open where the match is weak. A clone size is listed for some rows: how often the clone was seen (once, few, many), or a class if it is expanded.

abundance,j_gene,d_gene,v_gene,CDR3aa,CDR3nt
-,TRBJ1-3,-,TRBV7-9,CASSTGQPGNTIYF,TGTGCCAGCAGCACCGGACAGCCTGGAAACACCATATATTTT
-,TRBJ2-5,-,TRBV3-1/TRBV3-2,CASSQEVRWVEETQYF,TGTGCCAGCAGCCAAGAAGTGAGGTGGGTAGAAGAGACCCAGTACTTC
-,TRBJ2-5,TRBD1,TRBV5-5,CASNNLWQGASQETQYF,TGTGCCAGCAACAACCTCTGGCAGGGGGCTTCCCAAGAGACCCAGTACTTC
-,TRBJ2-7,TRBD2,TRBV28,CASSGLAGFYEQYF,TGTGCCAGCAGTGGACTAGCGGGGTTCTACGAGCAGTACTTC
-,TRBJ2-2,TRBD1,TRBV7-9,CASSLTGVGELFF,TGTGCCAGCAGCCTTACAGGGGTCGGGGAGCTGTTTTTT
-,TRBJ2-2,TRBD1,TRBV7-9,CASSPMDRNGELFF,TGTGCCAGCAGCCCTATGGACAGGAACGGGGAGCTGTTTTTT
-,TRBJ1-2,-,TRBV7-3,CASSSSQGHGYTF,TGTGCCAGCAGCTCTAGTCAGGGGCATGGCTACACCTTC
many,TRBJ2-2,TRBD1,TRBV18,CASSPGQGVPRNTGELFF,TGTGCCAGCTCACCCGGACAGGGAGTACCCCGAAACACCGGGGAGCTGTTTTTT
-,TRBJ2-7,-,TRBV6-5,CATRDRGASYEQYF,TGTGCCACCAGAGACCGTGGGGCATCCTACGAGCAGTACTTC
-,TRBJ2-5,-,TRBV7-9,CASSRTEETQYF,TGTGCCAGCAGCCGGACAGAAGAGACCCAGTACTTC
few,TRBJ2-2,-,TRBV7-9,CASSFAGNTGELFF,TGTGCCAGCAGCTTCGCAGGGAACACCGGGGAGCTGTTTTTT
-,TRBJ2-7,TRBD1,TRBV19,CASSIPGQGAYEQYF,TGTGCCAGTAGTATTCCGGGACAGGGGGCGTACGAGCAGTACTTC
few,TRBJ2-3,-,TRBV7-6,CASSLAGSRTDTQYF,TGTGCCAGCAGCTTGGCCGGGAGCCGCACAGATACGCAGTATTTT
-,TRBJ2-1,-,TRBV10-3,CAISESTGLGQFF,TGTGCCATCAGTGAGTCGACGGGACTCGGACAGTTCTTC
-,TRBJ2-7,TRBD2,TRBV27,CASSLYSGNSYEQYF,TGTGCCAGCAGTTTATATAGCGGGAACTCCTACGAGCAGTACTTC
-,TRBJ2-1,-,TRBV12-3/TRBV12-4,CASSLSLNNEQFF,TGTGCCAGCAGTTTGTCCCTTAACAATGAGCAGTTCTTC
-,TRBJ2-5,-,TRBV7-9,CASSLGLETQYF,TGTGCCAGCAGCCTAGGTCTGGAGACCCAGTACTTC
-,TRBJ1-2,-,TRBV5-1,CASSLGGLITNYGYTF,TGCGCCAGCAGCTTGGGAGGTCTGATTACAAACTATGGCTACACCTTC
-,TRBJ2-5,-,TRBV7-9,CASSLAAGLETQYF,TGTGCCAGCAGCTTAGCGGCAGGGCTGGAGACCCAGTACTTC
-,TRBJ1-2,-,TRBV19,CASSWRVGSYGYTF,TGTGCCAGTAGTTGGAGGGTAGGCAGCTATGGCTACACCTTC
-,TRBJ2-7,-,TRBV5-1,CASSFLESYEQYF,TGCGCCAGCAGCTTCCTAGAATCCTACGAACAGTACTTC
-,TRBJ2-5,TRBD2,TRBV19,CASSAFRLAGRETQYF,TGTGCCAGTAGTGCCTTCCGACTAGCGGGAAGGGAGACCCAGTACTTC
-,TRBJ2-1,TRBD2,TRBV7-9,CASSLPSSGGGSSYNEQFF,TGTGCCAGCAGCTTACCCTCATCCGGCGGGGGGAGCTCCTACAATGAGCAGTTCTTC
-,TRBJ1-5,TRBD1,TRBV7-8,CASSKDRGSNQPQHF,TGTGCCAGCAGCAAGGACAGGGGGAGCAATCAGCCCCAGCATTTT
-,TRBJ2-5,-,TRBV5-1,CASSLSARTQETQYF,TGCGCCAGCAGCTTGTCTGCCAGAACACAAGAGACCCAGTACTTC
-,TRBJ1-2,TRBD1,TRBV7-2,CASSPRGQLYGYTF,TGTGCCAGCAGCCCCCGGGGACAGCTCTATGGCTACACCTTC